The source of this T cell receptor (beta chain) is a study of vaccination effects on CD4 cells after COVID-19. Overall study: A couple of convalescent patients provided samples 16 days and one week prevaccination.

This clone appeared a few times. What it binds is unknown. Some clones are missing from TCRdb's copy, which holds only in-frame ones; the method was immunoSEQ multiplex PCR. This table holds approximately 29,000 clones, just over 70% found once. Broader study findings: Clonal contraction was marked in infection- and vaccine-induced clones late after vaccination.

Germline lookup yields CDR1 MNHEY and CDR2 SMNVEV (reference sequence). V was shortened by 4 bases and J by 11 bases, with 17 bases between the two germline ends. CDR3 length: 13 residues. Expansion of antigen-specific CD4+ T cells with viral peptide pools was carried out by the ViraFEST assay before sequencing. Investigators separated out CD4+ T cells once around 11 days of culture had passed. This individual tested PCR-positive for SARS-CoV-2 infection between March and December 2020. On day 3 and again on day 7, half the medium was replaced with IL-2 medium. This TCR derives from a human donor who had a prior SARS-CoV-2 infection. This material consisted of CD4+ T cells from PBMCs cultured with a peptide pool, taken before COVID-19 vaccination. V and J are TRBV27 and TRBJ1-1, with D possibly TRBD1 on 5 matching bases. CDR3 in DNA: TGTGCCAGCAGTTATACACCGGGGGGTAATGCTTTCTTT. It specifies CASSYTPGGNAFF.